This T cell receptor beta chain came from a study of T-cell memory formation after mild COVID-19. Study-wide context: Clustering of TCRs was largely donor specific.

TCR alpha and TCR beta cDNA libraries with sample barcodes and UMIs came from 5'RACE using constant-segment primers. In TCRdb, the 5' RACE reads were re-called with MiXCR into one record per CDR3 protein. The sample yields roughly 86,000 distinct CDR3 sequences, approximately 13% seen once. Comment on this clonotype: Antigen: not known.

Study conclusions and caveats: The SARS-CoV-2 specificity of second-wave clones reaching peak at day 37 remained unverified. The study detected some responding clones in pre-infection memory, suggesting cross-reactive memory joined.

The sequenced sample was PBMCs or a T cell subset sorted from them (not recorded which). This TCR was sampled from an adult woman who had mild COVID-19 (a few samples of this study predate the infection). Cell type and time point are not known.

In nucleotides, the CDR3 is TGCAGCGTTGAAGCAGGGATTCTCAACACCGGGGAGCTGTTTTTT. Amino acids: CSVEAGILNTGELFF. This chain connects TRBV29-1 to TRBJ2-2; the D gene is possibly TRBD1 (5 bases). The CDR3 runs 15 residues. Per the germline V gene, CDR1 is SQVTM and CDR2 is ANQGSEA. V lost 1 base and J 2 bases, leaving 11 bases between the germline ends.